This entry lists 32 T cell receptor beta chains sequenced from one sample in a study of T cells in Graves' hyperthyroidism and ophthalmopathy. The investigators amplified TCR beta CDR3 regions from RNA transcripts. During a first-round RT-PCR of the TCR CDR3, the HTBI primer set was used. One entry per CDR3 protein results from TCRdb running MiXCR on the multiplex PCR reads. The sample has about 52,000 distinct CDR3 sequences; roughly 50% are singletons. The source material was blood. Receptors were obtained from a woman between 50 and 59 years old with Graves' ophthalmopathy.

This clonotype was observed a few times. The chain recombines TRBV6-5 with TRBJ2-1; the D gene could be TRBD1 or TRBD2 (7 bases each). Deletions cut 3 bases from V and 10 bases from J, with 25 bases between. The CDR3 sequence is 17 residues long. Per germline, CDR1 MNHEY and CDR2 SVGAGI. CDR3 DNA sequence: TGTGCCAGCAGTTATAGCCCCCCAGGGGGGGGGCCCGGGGAGCAGTTCTTC. This sequence encodes CASSYSPPGGGPGEQFF.

This clonotype showed up many times. The CDR3 region is CSARAYMADTQYF. CDR3 nucleotides: TGCAGTGCTAGAGCCTACATGGCAGATACGCAGTATTTT. V gene TRBV20-1 combines with J gene TRBJ2-3; D gene uncertain. Per the germline V gene, CDR1 is DFQATT and CDR2 is SNEGSKA (reference sequence). The CDR3 contains 13 residues. Trimming removed 1 base at V and 4 bases at J, with 9 bases between.

This clonotype appeared many times. This chain joins TRBV20-1 and TRBJ2-7; the match to TRBD1 covers 7 bases. This CDR3 comprises 14 residues. The V and J ends lost 0 bases and 3 bases, in that order; junction bases with no gene match: 5. The V gene's germline CDR1 is DFQATT and CDR2 SNEGSKA (reference sequence). DNA for the CDR3: TGCAGTGCTAGAGATTCAGGGGGTAGCTACGAGCAGTACTTC. It translates to CSARDSGGSYEQYF.

This clonotype was seen at least ten times. The V call is TRBV2, the J call TRBJ2-3; D uncertain. The germline V and J ends were trimmed by 2 bases and 2 bases, with 5 bases remaining between them. Germline V lookup: CDR1 SNHLY, CDR2 FYNNEI. This CDR3 is 13 amino acids long. The CDR3 DNA sequence: TGTGCCAGCAGTGAAAGCTTCACAGATACGCAGTATTTT. Translated, it gives CASSESFTDTQYF.

This clonotype was recorded at least ten times. This chain uses TRBV24-1 with TRBJ2-7, with TRBD1 identical over 7 bases. V dropped 1 base and J dropped 4; count of bases not matched to a gene: 6. Germline CDR1 is KGHDR and CDR2 is SFDVKD. There are 15 residues in the CDR3. CDR3 sequence reads: CATSDFWTGRYEQYF. CDR3 bases: TGTGCCACCAGTGATTTTTGGACAGGTAGATACGAGCAGTACTTC.

The rearrangement links TRBV6-5 to TRBJ1-1, with 7 bases lining up with TRBD1. With V trimmed by 4 bases and J by 5 bases, 13 bases remained unmatched. Per the germline V gene, CDR1 is MNHEY and CDR2 is SVGAGI. There are 16 residues in the CDR3. As DNA, the CDR3 is TGTGCCAGCAGTTTAGGGCTGACAGGGACCGTAACTGAAGCTTTCTTT. Amino acids: CASSLGLTGTVTEAFF.

The CDR3 protein is CASSRTGEETQYF. As DNA, the CDR3 is TGTGCCAGCAGCAGGACAGGGGAAGAGACCCAGTACTTC. The chain employs TRBV7-2 and TRBJ2-5; 9 positions agree with TRBD1. The CDR3 is 13 residues long. Germline values: CDR1 SGHTA, CDR2 FQGNSA. V lost 5 bases and J lost 3; bases outside the gene matches: 1.

As concerns this clonotype: As the CDR3 is not closed by the conserved phenylalanine or tryptophan, this likely results from a read error. The chain joins TRBV5-1 to TRBJ1-4; tentatively, D is TRBD1 (5 bases). Germline loops: CDR1 SGHRS, CDR2 YFSETQ. Trimming took 4 bases from V and 8 from J, leaving 21 bases between them. The CDR3 contains 16 residues. This CDR3 is CASSQGTALSKEKLFL. The DNA of the CDR3 is TGCGCCAGCAGCCAAGGGACCGCATTATCAAAGGAAAAACTGTTTTTA.

Ten or more counts support this clonotype. The chain is built from TRBV5-1 and TRBJ2-7; possibly TRBD1 for D (5 bases). This CDR3 comprises 15 residues. Germline CDR1 reads SGHRS; CDR2 reads YFSETQ. V was pared by 10 bases and J by 2 bases, with 22 bases between. The CDR3 sequence is CAGALRLGATYEQYF. The CDR3 nucleotides are TGCGCCGGAGCGTTGAGGCTAGGGGCTACCTACGAGCAGTACTTC.

V is TRBV20-1 and J is TRBJ2-7; 14 bases agree with TRBD2. This CDR3 spans 14 amino acids. CDR1 DFQATT and CDR2 SNEGSKA come from the germline V gene (reference sequence). The CDR3 region has the DNA TGCAGTGCCGAGGGACTAGCGGGAGACTACGAGCGGTACGTC. Its translation is CSAEGLAGDYERYV.

The V call is TRBV7-2, the J call TRBJ2-5; possible D gene TRBD1, 6 bases. CDR1 and CDR2 from the germline V gene are SGHTA and FQGNSA. Trimming took 4 bases from V and 1 from J, leaving 10 bases between them. The CDR3 is made up of 14 amino acids. The CDR3 DNA reads TGTGCCAGCAGCTCATGGGGGCGCCAAGAGACCCAGTACTTC. As protein: CASSSWGRQETQYF.

This clonotype was found many times. V gene TRBV20-1 combines with J gene TRBJ2-5; 13 bases agree with TRBD2. Germline V lookup: CDR1 DFQATT, CDR2 SNEGSKA (reference sequence). CDR3 length: 16 residues. J lost 7 bases, V lost 4 bases, and 12 bases had no gene match. The CDR3 coding sequence is TGCAGTGCTAATAAGGGACTAGCGGGGAACTACAGGACCCAGTACTTC. Translating gives CSANKGLAGNYRTQYF.

Many counts were recorded for this clonotype. The chain uses TRBV6-6 and TRBJ1-2; no clear D. Germline-derived CDR1 and CDR2 are MNHNY and SVGAGI (reference sequence). V lost 4 bases and J lost 7, with 4 bases in between. This CDR3 region has 10 residues. The CDR3 is CASSSGGYTF. The CDR3 bases are TGTGCCAGCAGTTCCGGTGGCTACACCTTC.

This clonotype was recorded many times. This chain uses TRBV11-2 with TRBJ2-3; D is possibly TRBD2 (5 bases). The CDR3 has 12 residues. Trimming shortened V by 5 bases and J by 6 bases, and 9 bases separated the two germline ends. Per germline, CDR1 SGHAT and CDR2 FQNNGV. The CDR3 sequence is CASSEREDTQYF. For the CDR3, the DNA is TGTGCCAGCAGCGAAAGGGAGGATACGCAGTATTTT.

The V gene is TRBV7-9, the J gene TRBJ2-1; TRBD2 is a possible D gene (7 bases). The CDR3 is 14 residues long. CDR1 is SEHNR and CDR2 is FQNEAQ in the germline V gene (reference sequence). V lost 5 bases and J lost 9, with 17 bases in between. For the CDR3, the DNA is TGTGCCAGCAGCCAGTGGGGGGGCGGGACTGAGCAGTTCTTC. Encoded protein: CASSQWGGGTEQFF.

This clonotype was picked up one time. This chain links TRBV7-2 with TRBJ2-4; weak D call: TRBD2 (5 bases). The CDR3 extends over 16 amino acids. V lost 6 bases, J lost 1 base, and 16 bases lay in between. Germline V gene sequence: CDR1 SGHTA, CDR2 FQGNSA. The DNA of the CDR3 is TGTGCCAGCAGTTCCGAGGGCCCCGTGGCCAAAAACATTCAGTACTTC. Protein: CASSSEGPVAKNIQYF.

With respect to this clonotype: Since the CDR3 does not end with the conserved phenylalanine or tryptophan, this likely comes from a read error. The chain carries TRBV30 and TRBJ2-5, with TRBD1 as a possible D gene (6 bases). The CDR3 length is 14 residues. V lost 0 bases, J lost 3 bases, and 11 bases lay in between. The germline V gene has CDR1 GTSNPN and CDR2 SVGIG (reference sequence). Written as DNA, the CDR3 is TGTGCCTGGAGTGTACGGTACAGGGAAGAGACCCAGTACTGC. It codes for CAWSVRYREETQYC.

This chain links TRBV19 with TRBJ2-5; no reliable D call. The CDR3 contains 13 residues. Trimming took off 6 bases at V and 5 bases at J, with 13 bases between the two ends. CDR1 and CDR2 from the germline V gene are LNHDA and SQIVND (reference sequence). CDR3: CASSTDPSETQYF. For the CDR3, the DNA is TGTGCCAGTAGCACGGACCCCAGCGAGACCCAGTACTTC.

This clonotype has only one observation. This rearrangement joins TRBV20-1 to TRBJ1-6; weak D call: TRBD1 (6 bases). The CDR3 is made up of 14 amino acids. V was pared by 0 bases and J by 8 bases, with 11 bases between. CDR1 DFQATT and CDR2 SNEGSKA come from the germline V gene (reference sequence). For the CDR3, the DNA is TGCAGTGCTAGAGATCGGGGGGCAGATTCACCCCTCCACTTT. As protein: CSARDRGADSPLHF.

The chain uses TRBV7-2 and TRBJ2-1; 12 nucleotides line up with TRBD2. Germline V CDR1 and CDR2: SGHTA, FQGNSA. The CDR3 is 15 amino acids. Trimming cost V 3 bases and J 6 bases; bases outside gene matches: 3. The CDR3, as DNA: TGTGCCAGCAGCTTTTGGACTAGCGGGATCAATGAGCAGTTCTTC. It is translated as CASSFWTSGINEQFF.

At least ten counts were recorded for this clonotype. The rearrangement joins TRBV5-1 to TRBJ2-3; D may be TRBD1 or TRBD2 (5 bases each). CDR3 length equals 15 residues. Trimming stripped 5 bases from V and 1 base from J, with 14 bases between. Per germline, CDR1 SGHRS and CDR2 YFSETQ. CDR3 region: CASSDGASGTDTQYF. The CDR3 nucleotides read TGCGCCAGCAGTGACGGGGCATCAGGCACAGATACGCAGTATTTT.

This clonotype occurred many times. V usage is TRBV6-5 and J usage is TRBJ1-5; D not resolved. This CDR3 is 13 amino acids long. V gave up 0 bases and J gave up 7 bases, with 7 bases separating them. Germline V gene lookup returns CDR1 MNHEY and CDR2 SVGAGI. The CDR3: CASSYSLDQPQHF. CDR3 sequence (DNA): TGTGCCAGCAGTTACTCGTTAGACCAGCCCCAGCATTTT.

This clonotype came up once. This chain uses TRBV15 with TRBJ1-5, with TRBD1 matching over 8 bases. V shed 4 bases, J shed 6 bases, and the junction held 5 bases outside the gene matches. CDR3 length equals 14 residues. Germline-derived CDR1 and CDR2 are LNHNV and YYDKDF (reference sequence). CDR3 loop: CATSNQGARQPQHF. As DNA, the CDR3 is TGTGCCACCAGCAACCAGGGGGCGCGTCAGCCCCAGCATTTT.

This clonotype was found many times. The rearrangement uses TRBV12-3 or TRBV12-4 and TRBJ2-5; perhaps TRBD1 as D (6 bases). There are 14 residues in the CDR3. Trimming took 6 bases from V and 5 from J, leaving 16 bases between them. CDR3 sequence reads: CASSSTGSRETQYF. The CDR3 DNA is TGTGCCAGCAGCTCTACAGGGAGCCGGGAGACCCAGTACTTC.

The V and J genes are TRBV10-3 and TRBJ1-3; D call uncertain. The CDR3 totals 13 residues. The V gene's germline CDR1 is ENHRY and CDR2 SYGVKD. V gave up 4 bases and J gave up 1 base, with 5 bases separating them. The CDR3 coding sequence is TGTGCCATCAGTGCGTCGTCTGGAAACACCATATATTTT. Its protein product is CAISASSGNTIYF.

This chain connects TRBV20-1 to TRBJ1-2; D remains unclear. Germline CDR1 is DFQATT and CDR2 is SNEGSKA (reference sequence). Trimming left V 5 bases short and J 6 bases short, with 13 bases between. The CDR3 length is 12 residues. CDR3 loop: CSAPSAEDGYTF. The CDR3 DNA reads TGCAGTGCTCCCAGTGCGGAAGATGGCTACACCTTC.

This chain uses TRBV15 with TRBJ2-7, with 8 positions matching TRBD1. J was trimmed by 3 bases and V by 2 bases; bases with no gene match: 6. The CDR3 runs 15 residues. Per the germline V gene, CDR1 is LNHNV and CDR2 is YYDKDF (reference sequence). The CDR3 region is CATSRPGQVSYEQYF. CDR3 nucleotide sequence: TGTGCCACCAGCAGACCGGGACAGGTGAGCTACGAGCAGTACTTC. The full variable domain, completed using reference TRBV15 and TRBJ2-7, is DAMVIQNPRYQVTQFGKPVTLSCSQTLNHNVMYWYQQKSSQAPKLLFHYYDKDFNNEADTPDNFQSRRPNTSFCFLDIRSPGLGDTAMYLCATSRPGQVSYEQYFGPGTRLTVT.

J is TRBJ2-3 and V is TRBV12-5; 9 nucleotides match TRBD1. Germline V CDR1 and CDR2: LGHNT, FRNRAP. The CDR3 has 14 amino acids. J gave up 11 bases and V 5 bases, and 11 bases lay outside the gene matches. The CDR3 loop reads CASGIQGAIDEQYF. CDR3 nucleotides: TGTGCTAGTGGTATACAGGGGGCGATTGATGAGCAGTATTTT.

This clonotype was counted a single time. No DNA is shown, since the ends of the CDR3 on it are uncertain; the CDR3 is the one TCRdb lists. This chain links TRBV24-1 with TRBJ2-2; the table assigns TRBD1, which was not confirmed against the DNA. The V gene's germline CDR1 is KGHDR and CDR2 SFDVKD. The CDR3 has 19 amino acids, counting both end residues. The CDR3 region is CATSARGGANVLTFGELFF.

Ten or more counts support this clonotype. A read error may be the cause here, since a much bigger clone is one base away. The chain has TRBV2 and TRBJ1-5; 10 positions match TRBD1. The V gene's germline CDR1 is SNHLY and CDR2 FYNNEI. With 4 bases clipped from V and 5 bases from J, the junction kept 5 bases outside the gene matches. This CDR3 is 15 amino acids long. In DNA form, the CDR3 reads TGTGCCAGCAGTGGGACAGGGGGGCAACATCAGCCCCAGCATTTT. This encodes CASSGTGGQHQPQHF.

In this sample, this clonotype turned up once. V gene TRBV29-1 combines with J gene TRBJ2-1; 12 bases agree with TRBD2. Losses at the gene ends were 3 bases for V and 3 bases for J; bases not matched to a gene: 15. CDR3 length equals 19 residues. CDR1 and CDR2 (germline): SQVTM, ANQGSEA. CDR3 protein: CSVENRLAGVGGYYNEQFF. CDR3 DNA: TGCAGCGTTGAGAACAGACTAGCGGGAGTTGGCGGGTACTACAATGAGCAGTTCTTC.

This rearrangement joins TRBV2 to TRBJ2-5, with unresolved D. Trimming removed 11 bases at V and 2 bases at J, with 21 bases between. The V gene's germline CDR1 is SNHLY and CDR2 FYNNEI. CDR3 size: 15 residues. This CDR3 is CACNPLPPTQETQYF. The CDR3 DNA follows: TGTGCCTGCAATCCGCTGCCCCCCACTCAAGAGACCCAGTACTTC.